Listed below are T cell receptor beta chains from one sample, sequenced in a study of blood T cell repertoires in COVID-19. Profiling relied on immunoSEQ multiplex PCR, and the TCRdb table lists in-frame clones only, not all of them. The sample lists about 200,000 clones; roughly 80% were seen once. The specimen sequenced was peripheral blood. These receptors were obtained from a woman older than 75 with acute or convalescent COVID-19. Each CDR3 is given with its conserved first and last residue. D genes are given only for firm matches.

TRBD1 TRBJ1-1 TRBV29-1 CSVATGGNTEAFF
- TRBJ2-3 TRBV18 CASSPLGGAGADTQYF
TRBD1 TRBJ1-4 TRBV9 CASSGPEGAGEKLFF
TRBD1 TRBJ1-2 TRBV24-1 CATSDFTGGSYTF
- TRBJ1-2 TRBV5-1 CASSLEGIRGGNGYTF
- TRBJ1-4 TRBV2 CASTISRSTNEKLFF
- TRBJ1-1 TRBV6-5 CASSYSLRGSNTEAFF
TRBD1 TRBJ1-3 TRBV29-1 CSVRGRGQANTIYF
TRBD1 TRBJ2-3 TRBV30 CAWSRDRGPADTQYF
- TRBJ1-1 TRBV18 CASSQPGGNTEAFF
- TRBJ2-7 TRBV28 CASSLFTYEQYF
- TRBJ1-2 TRBV6-2/TRBV6-3 CASSYQVDYGYTF
- TRBJ1-2 TRBV5-8 CASSLVYYGYTF
TRBD1 TRBJ1-2 TRBV30 CAWASTGAVGGYTF
TRBD1 TRBJ2-7 TRBV30 CAWSLGTGGDEQYF
TRBD2 TRBJ2-1 TRBV19 CASSIIGTSGGGWNEQFF
- TRBJ2-3 TRBV13 CASSLGATDTQYF
TRBD1 TRBJ1-4 TRBV12-5 CASGPGTANEKLFF
- TRBJ2-4 TRBV10-3 CAISESQGAKNIQYF
- TRBJ2-6 TRBV6-2/TRBV6-3 CASSIGVPGANVLTF
- TRBJ2-3 TRBV10-1 CASSPRDFRRADTQYF
TRBD1 TRBJ1-2 TRBV6-6 CASSRGQAHGYTF
TRBD1 TRBJ2-7 TRBV7-9 CASSIRDRAYEQYF
TRBD1 TRBJ2-7 TRBV19 CASSPRGTVDFYEQYF
TRBD2 TRBJ2-1 TRBV5-8 CASSTRLAGKLAEQFF
- TRBJ1-3 TRBV6-1 CASSEYDTLGNTIYF
- TRBJ1-2 TRBV5-1 CASSLPGQGNYGYTF
- TRBJ1-1 TRBV30 CAWTWGDPNTEAFF
TRBD2 TRBJ2-1 TRBV7-2 CASTTGTSGTPEQFF
TRBD1 TRBJ2-2 TRBV18 CASSPRTGETGELFF
- TRBJ2-2 TRBV5-1 CASSRDWQLFF
- TRBJ2-7 TRBV19 CASITGIYEQYF
TRBD1 TRBJ2-3 TRBV6-2/TRBV6-3 CASSPGTGYTQYF
TRBD1 TRBJ1-1 TRBV6-1 CASSEGLGQGVVGEAFF
- TRBJ1-2 TRBV5-4 CASSHGRGFGYTF
TRBD1 TRBJ2-1 TRBV7-2 CASSLAARGLYNEQFF
TRBD1 TRBJ2-3 TRBV6-5 CASRAAGQGADTQYF
- TRBJ1-2 TRBV4-3 CASSDPSRRGYTF
TRBD1 TRBJ2-7 TRBV7-2 CASRSGTGLYEQYF
- TRBJ1-1 TRBV7-6 CASSLGYLGGGSVSTEAFF
TRBD2 TRBJ2-1 TRBV3-1/TRBV3-2 CASSQEKVAGYEQFF
TRBD1 TRBJ2-1 TRBV18 CASSPRDRDHEQFF
- TRBJ2-6 TRBV12-3/TRBV12-4 CASSFQRANVLTF
TRBD2 TRBJ2-2 TRBV6-2/TRBV6-3 CASSLAAIGNTGELFF
TRBD1 TRBJ2-7 TRBV3-1/TRBV3-2 CASSQVLGHPGTGNKQYF
TRBD2 TRBJ2-1 TRBV5-4 CASSLPSGGSYNEQFF
TRBD1 TRBJ1-5 TRBV7-2 CASSLTGQGASQPQHF
- TRBJ2-7 TRBV12-3/TRBV12-4 CASSLDRYYEQYF
- TRBJ2-7 TRBV30 CAWSPSPEYEQYF
TRBD1 TRBJ1-5 TRBV30 CAWAGTGANHGNQPQHF
TRBD1 TRBJ1-5 TRBV29-1 CSVGQGATQPQHF
- TRBJ1-1 TRBV28 CASSLQLNGAFF
TRBD1 TRBJ2-5 TRBV24-1 CATSGGDRGIIQETQYF